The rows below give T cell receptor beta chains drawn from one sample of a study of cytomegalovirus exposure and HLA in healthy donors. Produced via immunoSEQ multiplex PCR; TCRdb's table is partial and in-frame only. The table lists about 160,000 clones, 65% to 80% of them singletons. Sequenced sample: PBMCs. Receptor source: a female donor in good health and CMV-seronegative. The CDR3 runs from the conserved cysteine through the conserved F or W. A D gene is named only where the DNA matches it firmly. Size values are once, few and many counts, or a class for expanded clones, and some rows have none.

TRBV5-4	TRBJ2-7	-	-	CASSARDLHEQYF	TGTGCCAGCAGCGCCCGGGACTTACACGAGCAGTACTTC
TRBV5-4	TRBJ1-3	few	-	CASSRAPEPTIYF	TGTGCCAGCAGCCGCGCCCCCGAACCGACCATATATTTT
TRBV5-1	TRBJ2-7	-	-	CASQQGNFHEQYF	TGCGCCTCCCAACAGGGAAATTTCCACGAGCAGTACTTC
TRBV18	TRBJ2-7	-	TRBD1	CASSPNPLRDRGYEQYF	TGTGCCAGCTCGCCTAACCCCCTCCGGGACAGGGGGTACGAGCAGTACTTC
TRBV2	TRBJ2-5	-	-	CASSRQFQETQYF	TGTGCCAGCAGTCGACAATTCCAAGAGACCCAGTACTTC
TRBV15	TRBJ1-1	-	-	CATSGAGGSNTEAFF	TGTGCCACCAGCGGAGCGGGGGGGTCGAACACTGAAGCTTTCTTT
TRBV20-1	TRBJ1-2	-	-	CSARGESGYTF	TGCAGTGCTAGAGGGGAGTCCGGCTACACCTTC
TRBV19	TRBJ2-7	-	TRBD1	CASSDRDSGQYF	TGTGCCAGTAGTGACCGGGACAGCGGACAGTACTTC
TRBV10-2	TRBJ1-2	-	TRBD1	CASSEGGRGRFYGYTF	TGCGCCAGCAGTGAGGGGGGCAGGGGGCGGTTCTATGGCTACACCTTC
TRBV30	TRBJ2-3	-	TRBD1	CAWSVGQGSTDTQYF	TGTGCCTGGAGTGTAGGACAGGGGTCTACAGATACGCAGTATTTT
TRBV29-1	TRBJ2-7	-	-	CSVVRDSSSYEQYF	TGCAGCGTTGTAAGGGACTCGAGCTCCTACGAGCAGTACTTC
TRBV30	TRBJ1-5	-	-	CAWSRGRSNQPQHF	TGTGCCTGGAGTAGGGGTAGGAGCAATCAGCCCCAGCATTTT
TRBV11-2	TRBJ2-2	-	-	CASSFEPLDYTGELFF	TGTGCCAGCAGCTTTGAGCCGTTAGATTACACCGGGGAGCTGTTTTTT
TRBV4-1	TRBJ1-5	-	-	CASSQSPLRGSNQPQHF	TGCGCCAGCAGCCAAAGCCCCCTGAGGGGGAGCAATCAGCCCCAGCATTTT
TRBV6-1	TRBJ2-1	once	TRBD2	CASSEAPAGGPYRWFF	TGTGCCAGCAGTGAAGCTCCAGCGGGAGGACCCTATCGATGGTTCTTC
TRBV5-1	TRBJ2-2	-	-	CASSLAGVDTGELFF	TGCGCCAGCAGCTTGGCCGGGGTGGACACCGGGGAGCTGTTTTTT
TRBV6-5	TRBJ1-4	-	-	CASSYSGGDEKLFF	TGTGCCAGCAGTTATTCGGGAGGGGATGAAAAACTGTTTTTT
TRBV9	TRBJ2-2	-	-	CASSVGDTVTGELFF	TGTGCCAGCAGCGTGGGGGACACAGTGACCGGGGAGCTGTTTTTT
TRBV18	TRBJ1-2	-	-	CASSPGSGALFYGYTF	TGTGCCAGCTCACCAGGGAGCGGGGCGCTTTTCTATGGCTACACCTTC
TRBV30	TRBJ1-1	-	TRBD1	CAYDRENTEAFF	TGTGCGTATGACAGGGAGAACACTGAAGCTTTCTTT
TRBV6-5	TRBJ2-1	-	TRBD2	CASSPGLAGGNEQFF	TGTGCCAGCTCCCCCGGACTAGCGGGAGGCAATGAGCAGTTCTTC
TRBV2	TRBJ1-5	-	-	CASGMTGSNQPQHF	TGTGCCAGCGGCATGACAGGTAGCAATCAGCCCCAGCATTTT
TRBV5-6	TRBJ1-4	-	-	CASSWRPANEKLFF	TGTGCCAGCAGCTGGAGACCCGCTAATGAAAAACTGTTTTTT
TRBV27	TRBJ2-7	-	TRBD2	CASSPRGGSSPEQYF	TGTGCCAGCAGTCCCCGGGGGGGATCGTCTCCCGAGCAGTACTTC
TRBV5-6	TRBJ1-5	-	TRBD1	CASSLAGTGNQPQHF	TGTGCCAGCAGCTTGGCCGGGACAGGGAATCAGCCCCAGCATTTT
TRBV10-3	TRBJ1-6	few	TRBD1	CAISSNPGQGRDNSPLHF	TGTGCCATCAGTTCCAATCCGGGACAGGGAAGGGATAATTCACCCCTCCACTTT
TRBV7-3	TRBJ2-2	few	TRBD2	CASSPNGGLATGELFF	TGTGCCAGCAGCCCTAACGGGGGACTAGCGACCGGGGAGCTGTTTTTT
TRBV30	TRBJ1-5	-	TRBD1	CAWSALRQGRSNQPQHF	TGTGCCTGGAGTGCCCTCAGACAGGGTCGGAGCAATCAGCCCCAGCATTTT
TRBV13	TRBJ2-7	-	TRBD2	CASSPGLAREQYF	TGTGCCAGCAGCCCAGGACTAGCGCGCGAGCAGTACTTC
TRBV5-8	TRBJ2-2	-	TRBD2	CASSPLLTSGSFNTGELFF	TGTGCCAGCAGCCCTCTCCTGACTAGCGGGAGCTTCAACACCGGGGAGCTGTTTTTT
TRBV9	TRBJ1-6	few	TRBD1	CASSVEVWGQGAPLHF	TGTGCCAGCAGCGTAGAAGTATGGGGACAGGGGGCACCCCTCCACTTT
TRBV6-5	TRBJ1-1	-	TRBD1	CASRGGQGGTEAFF	TGTGCCAGCAGGGGTGGACAGGGAGGCACTGAAGCTTTCTTT
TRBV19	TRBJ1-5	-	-	CASSIRGQPQHF	TGTGCCAGTAGTATTAGGGGTCAGCCCCAGCATTTT
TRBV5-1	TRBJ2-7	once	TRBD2	CASSRRPGSGGYEQYF	TGCGCCAGCAGCCGGCGGCCGGGGTCGGGGGGGTACGAGCAGTACTTC
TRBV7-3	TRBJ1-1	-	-	CASSFRGNTEAFF	TGTGCCAGCAGCTTTAGGGGGAACACTGAAGCTTTCTTT
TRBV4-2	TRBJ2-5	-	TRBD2	CASSREGGREETQYF	TGTGCCAGCAGCCGAGAGGGAGGGAGGGAGGAGACCCAGTACTTC
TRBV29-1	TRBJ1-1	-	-	CSVVRGLASTEAFF	TGCAGCGTGGTCAGAGGTCTGGCGAGCACTGAAGCTTTCTTT
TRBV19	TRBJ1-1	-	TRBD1	CASSIGGRGTSEAFF	TGTGCCAGTAGTATAGGGGGCAGGGGGACGTCTGAAGCTTTCTTT
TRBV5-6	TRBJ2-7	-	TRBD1	CASSSGQGADSYEQYF	TGTGCCAGCAGTTCCGGACAGGGGGCGGACTCCTACGAGCAGTACTTC
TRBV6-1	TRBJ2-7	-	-	CASSPGLPHSYEQYF	TGTGCCAGCAGCCCCGGACTTCCGCACTCCTACGAGCAGTACTTC
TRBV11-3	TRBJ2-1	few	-	CASSLDAVNEQFF	TGTGCCAGCAGCTTAGATGCAGTCAATGAGCAGTTCTTC
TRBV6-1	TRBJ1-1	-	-	CASRDLGGGDEAFF	TGTGCCAGCAGGGATTTGGGAGGGGGGGATGAAGCTTTCTTT
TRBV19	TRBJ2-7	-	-	CASRTGYEQYF	TGTGCCAGTAGGACAGGCTACGAGCAGTACTTC
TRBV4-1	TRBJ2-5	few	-	CASSLAERALEETQYF	TGCGCCAGCAGCCTGGCGGAGAGGGCCCTGGAGGAGACCCAGTACTTC
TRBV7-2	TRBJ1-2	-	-	CASSLASGGFYGYTF	TGTGCCAGCAGCTTGGCATCGGGGGGCTTCTATGGCTACACCTTC
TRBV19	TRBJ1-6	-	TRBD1	CASRSGQGANSPLHF	TGTGCCAGTAGATCCGGACAGGGGGCAAATTCACCCCTCCACTTT
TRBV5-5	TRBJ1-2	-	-	CASSLYDTQGYTF	TGTGCCAGCAGCTTGTACGACACGCAAGGCTACACCTTC
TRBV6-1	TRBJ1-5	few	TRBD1	CASSGRTGSNQPQHF	TGTGCCAGCAGTGGTAGGACAGGGAGCAATCAGCCCCAGCATTTT
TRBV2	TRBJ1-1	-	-	CASSTDTEAFF	TGTGCCAGCAGTACGGACACTGAAGCTTTCTTT
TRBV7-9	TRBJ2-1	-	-	CASSLEAGVEQFF	TGTGCCAGCAGCTTAGAGGCCGGGGTTGAGCAGTTCTTC
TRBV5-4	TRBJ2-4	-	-	CASSLAGLGIQYF	TGTGCCAGCAGCTTGGCAGGGCTTGGCATTCAGTACTTC
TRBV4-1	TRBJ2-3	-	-	CASPGPIGADTQYF	TGCGCCAGCCCCGGCCCCATAGGGGCAGATACGCAGTATTTT
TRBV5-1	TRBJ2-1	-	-	CASSGVLAHNEQFF	TGCGCCAGCAGCGGAGTACTAGCTCACAATGAGCAGTTCTTC
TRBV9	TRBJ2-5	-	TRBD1	CASSVAETGGAYF	TGTGCCAGCAGCGTAGCTGAGACAGGGGGCGCGTACTTC
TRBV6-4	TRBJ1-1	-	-	CASSDSEVLNTEAFF	TGTGCCAGCAGTGACTCCGAGGTTCTGAACACTGAAGCTTTCTTT
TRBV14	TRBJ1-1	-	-	CASSQDTGEAFF	TGTGCCAGCAGCCAAGATACGGGTGAAGCTTTCTTT
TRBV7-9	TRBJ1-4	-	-	CASSLALQGEKLFF	TGTGCCAGCAGCTTAGCGTTGCAGGGTGAAAAACTGTTTTTT